A selection of T cell receptor beta chains follows, all from one sample in a study of shared clonotypes between healthy human individuals. Sequencing used immunoSEQ multiplex PCR; TCRdb keeps in-frame clones, though not all of them. The data show 500,000 or so clones, about 96% seen once. The specimen sequenced was naive CD4+ T cells sorted from blood. The receptors come from a woman in her thirties in good health. Each CDR3 is given with its conserved first and last residue. The order of the fields is D gene, J gene, V gene, clone size, CDR3 DNA, CDR3 protein. D genes are given only for firm matches. Size values are once, few and many counts, or a class for expanded clones, and some rows have none.

NA,TRBJ1-1,TRBV6-1,NA,TGTGCCAGCAGTGTAGACAGAAACACTGAAGCTTTCTTT,CASSVDRNTEAFF
NA,TRBJ1-1,TRBV29-1,NA,TGCAGCGTAGCGAAGGGGGAAGCTTTCTTT,CSVAKGEAFF
TRBD1,TRBJ2-1,TRBV28,NA,TGTGCCAGCAGTGACGGCGGGGACAGGGTTCACAATGAGCAGTTCTTC,CASSDGGDRVHNEQFF
TRBD1,TRBJ1-1,TRBV5-1,NA,TGCGCCAGCAGCTTGGCGGGACAGGGGATTGAAGCTTTCTTT,CASSLAGQGIEAFF
NA,TRBJ2-7,TRBV19,NA,TGTGCCAGTAGTTTAGGGGGGTTCCCTTCCTACGAGCAGTACTTC,CASSLGGFPSYEQYF
NA,TRBJ2-7,TRBV28,NA,TGTGCCAGCAGTTTGGGCGGACGCCCCTACGAGCAGTACTTC,CASSLGGRPYEQYF
TRBD2,TRBJ2-3,TRBV30,NA,TGTGCCTGGAGCGAAACAGCGGGAAGGGAGTATTTT,CAWSETAGREYF
TRBD2,TRBJ2-7,TRBV9,NA,TGTGCCAGCAGCACAGGGACTAGCGGGAGGGTCCGCTCCTACGAGCAGTACTTC,CASSTGTSGRVRSYEQYF
TRBD2,TRBJ2-1,TRBV2,NA,TGTGCCAGCAGTGATCCCGGGACTAGCGGGTATCATGAGCAGTTCTTC,CASSDPGTSGYHEQFF
NA,TRBJ1-1,TRBV27,NA,TGTGCCAGCAGCCTAGACAGGATTTGGGGTGAAGCTTTCTTT,CASSLDRIWGEAFF
TRBD1,TRBJ1-2,TRBV7-2,NA,TGTGCCAGCAGCTTAGGGGCGGGACAGGGGGCGCCTGGCTACACCTTC,CASSLGAGQGAPGYTF
NA,TRBJ2-5,TRBV2,NA,TGTGCCAGCAGTGATCAGGTCATACCACGGGCCCAGTACTTC,CASSDQVIPRAQYF
NA,TRBJ1-1,TRBV2,NA,TGTGCCAGCAGTGCAGGACAGCCTGGGGCTGAAGCTTTCTTT,CASSAGQPGAEAFF
TRBD1,TRBJ2-5,TRBV7-6,once,TGTGCCAGCAGCCAGGGGGCGAGTCGAGAGACCCAGTACTTC,CASSQGASRETQYF
TRBD2,TRBJ2-7,TRBV2,NA,TGTGCCAGCAGTGAAGGGGTACTAGCGGGACAGGACGAGCAGTACTTC,CASSEGVLAGQDEQYF
TRBD2,TRBJ2-1,TRBV4-2,NA,TGTGCCAGCAGCGTAGAACAAGCGGGAGGGCCTGAACGGAAAAATGAGCAGTTCTTC,CASSVEQAGGPERKNEQFF
TRBD2,TRBJ2-7,TRBV10-3,NA,TGTGCCATCAGAGGACTAGACCGATTTTTGCAGTACTTC,CAIRGLDRFLQYF